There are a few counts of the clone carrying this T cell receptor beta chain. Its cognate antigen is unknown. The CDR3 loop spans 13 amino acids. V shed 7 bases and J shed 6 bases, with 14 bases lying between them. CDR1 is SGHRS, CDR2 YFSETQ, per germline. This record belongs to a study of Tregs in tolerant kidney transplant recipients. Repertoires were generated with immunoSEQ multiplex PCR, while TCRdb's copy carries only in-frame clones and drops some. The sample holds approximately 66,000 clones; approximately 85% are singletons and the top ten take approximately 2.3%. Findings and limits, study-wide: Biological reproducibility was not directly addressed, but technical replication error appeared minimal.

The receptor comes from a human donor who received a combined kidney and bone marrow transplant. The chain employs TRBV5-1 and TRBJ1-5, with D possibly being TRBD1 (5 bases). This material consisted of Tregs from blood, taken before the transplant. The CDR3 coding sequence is TGCGCCAGCGCCACCGGGGGGGGTCAGCCCCAGCATTTT. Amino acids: CASATGGGQPQHF.